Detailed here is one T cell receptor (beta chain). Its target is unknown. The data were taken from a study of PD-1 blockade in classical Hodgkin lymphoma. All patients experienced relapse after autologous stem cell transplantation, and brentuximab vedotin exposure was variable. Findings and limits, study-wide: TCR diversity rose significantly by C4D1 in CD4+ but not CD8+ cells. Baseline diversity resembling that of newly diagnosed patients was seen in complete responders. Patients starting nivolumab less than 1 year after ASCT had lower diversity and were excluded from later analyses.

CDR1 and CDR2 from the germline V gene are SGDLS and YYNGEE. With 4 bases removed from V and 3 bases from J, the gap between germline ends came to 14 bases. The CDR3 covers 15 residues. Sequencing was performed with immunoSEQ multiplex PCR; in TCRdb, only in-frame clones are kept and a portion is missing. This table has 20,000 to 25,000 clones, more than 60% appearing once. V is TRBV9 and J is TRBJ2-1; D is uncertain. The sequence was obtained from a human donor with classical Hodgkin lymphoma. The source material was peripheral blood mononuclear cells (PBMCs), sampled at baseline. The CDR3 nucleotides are TGTGCCAGCAGCCTCCAGGACGAGAGCTACAATGAGCAGTTCTTC. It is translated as CASSLQDESYNEQFF.